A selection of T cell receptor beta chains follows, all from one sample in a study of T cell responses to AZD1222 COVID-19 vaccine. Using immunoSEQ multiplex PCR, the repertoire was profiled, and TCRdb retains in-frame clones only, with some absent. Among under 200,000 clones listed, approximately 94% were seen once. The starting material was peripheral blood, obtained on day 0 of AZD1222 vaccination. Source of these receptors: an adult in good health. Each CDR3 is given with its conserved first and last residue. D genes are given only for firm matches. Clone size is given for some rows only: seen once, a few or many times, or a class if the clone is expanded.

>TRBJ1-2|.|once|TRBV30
CASNPRVDYGYTF
TGTGCCTCCAACCCCAGGGTAGACTATGGCTACACCTTC
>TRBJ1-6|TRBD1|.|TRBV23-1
CASSQRWTGGYNSPLHF
TGCGCCAGCAGTCAACGATGGACAGGGGGATATAATTCACCCCTCCACTTT
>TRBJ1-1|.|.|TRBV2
CASSLYSGANTEAFF
TGTGCCAGCAGTTTATATTCAGGGGCGAACACTGAAGCTTTCTTT
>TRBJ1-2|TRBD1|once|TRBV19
CASSNGQGRYGYTF
TGTGCCAGTAGCAACGGACAGGGGCGCTATGGCTACACCTTC
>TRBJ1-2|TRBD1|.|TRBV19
CASSMTGAFYGYTF
TGTGCCAGTAGTATGACAGGGGCTTTCTATGGCTACACCTTC
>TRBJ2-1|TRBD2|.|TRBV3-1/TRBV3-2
CASSQGQGLAGGNEQFF
TGTGCCAGCAGCCAAGGCCAGGGACTAGCGGGAGGGAATGAGCAGTTCTTC
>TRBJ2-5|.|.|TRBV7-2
CASSLKETQYF
TGTGCCAGCAGCTTAAAAGAGACCCAGTACTTC
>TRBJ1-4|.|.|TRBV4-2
CASSQEVAMSGFGEKLFF
TGTGCCAGCAGCCAAGAGGTAGCTATGTCCGGGTTCGGGGAAAAACTGTTTTTT
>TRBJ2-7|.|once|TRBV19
CATLDVSSYEQYF
TGTGCCACTCTCGACGTTAGCTCCTACGAGCAGTACTTC
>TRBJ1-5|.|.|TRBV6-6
CASSYRGNQPQHF
TGTGCCAGCAGTTACCGGGGAAATCAGCCCCAGCATTTT
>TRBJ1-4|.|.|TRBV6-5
CASSYSGAQANEKLFF
TGTGCCAGCAGTTACTCCGGTGCACAGGCTAATGAAAAACTGTTTTTT
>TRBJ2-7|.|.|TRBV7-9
CASSLVNQGGEQYF
TGTGCCAGCAGCTTAGTGAACCAGGGGGGCGAGCAGTACTTC
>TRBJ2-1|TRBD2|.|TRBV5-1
CASKEFQSGSNEQFF
TGCGCCAGCAAGGAGTTTCAGAGCGGGAGCAATGAGCAGTTCTTC
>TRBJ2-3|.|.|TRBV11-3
CASSRGPLTDTQYF
TGTGCCAGCAGCCGAGGCCCCCTCACAGATACGCAGTATTTT
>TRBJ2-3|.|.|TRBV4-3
CASSQDQTGVGADTQYF
TGCGCCAGCAGCCAAGATCAGACCGGGGTTGGGGCAGATACGCAGTATTTT
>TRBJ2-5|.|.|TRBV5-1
CASSRLGPTQETQYF
TGCGCCAGCAGCAGGCTGGGACCGACCCAAGAGACCCAGTACTTC
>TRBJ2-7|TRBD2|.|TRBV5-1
CASSLSGGPFSYEQYF
TGCGCCAGCAGCTTGTCGGGGGGGCCTTTCTCCTACGAGCAGTACTTC
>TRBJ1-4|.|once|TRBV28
CASSFGLWDGTNEKLFF
TGTGCCAGCAGTTTCGGTCTGTGGGATGGAACTAATGAAAAACTGTTTTTT
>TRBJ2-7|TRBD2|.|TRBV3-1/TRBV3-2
CASSQEWASGFPYEQYF
TGTGCCAGCAGCCAAGAATGGGCTAGCGGGTTCCCCTACGAGCAGTACTTC
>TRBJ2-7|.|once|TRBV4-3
CASSQDLGVSYEQYF
TGCGCCAGCAGCCAAGATCTAGGAGTGTCCTACGAGCAGTACTTC
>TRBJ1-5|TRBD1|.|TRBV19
CASRNLGGPNQPQHF
TGTGCCAGTAGGAATCTAGGGGGCCCCAATCAGCCCCAGCATTTT
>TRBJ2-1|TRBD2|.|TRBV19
CASSIVAGRYYNEQFF
TGTGCCAGTAGTATAGTAGCGGGACGCTACTACAATGAGCAGTTCTTC
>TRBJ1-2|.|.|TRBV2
CASSEGAVGYTF
TGTGCCAGCAGTGAAGGCGCAGTTGGCTACACCTTC
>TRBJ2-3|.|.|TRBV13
CASSQGGPTPDTQYF
TGTGCCAGCAGCCAGGGGGGCCCGACTCCAGATACGCAGTATTTT
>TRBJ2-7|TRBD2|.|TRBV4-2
CASSRLMGLAGGEQYF
TGTGCCAGCAGCCGCTTAATGGGTCTAGCGGGAGGCGAGCAGTACTTC
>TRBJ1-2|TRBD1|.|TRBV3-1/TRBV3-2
CASSHSGGQGGYTF
TGTGCCAGCAGCCACTCGGGCGGACAGGGAGGCTACACCTTC
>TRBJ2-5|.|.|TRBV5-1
CASSLGGGDQETQYF
TGCGCCAGCAGCTTGGGTGGGGGAGATCAAGAGACCCAGTACTTC
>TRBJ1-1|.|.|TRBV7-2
CASSAQGPIEAFF
TGTGCCAGCAGCGCCCAGGGGCCTATAGAAGCTTTCTTT
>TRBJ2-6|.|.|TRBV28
CASSLGLKRAFSGANVLTF
TGTGCCAGCAGTCTTGGGCTAAAGCGGGCCTTCTCTGGGGCCAACGTCCTGACTTTC
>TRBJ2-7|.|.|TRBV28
CASSPPDTTYEQYF
TGTGCCAGCAGTCCCCCAGACACCACCTACGAGCAGTACTTC
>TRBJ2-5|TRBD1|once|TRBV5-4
CASSGTEETQYF
TGTGCCAGCAGCGGGACAGAAGAGACCCAGTACTTC
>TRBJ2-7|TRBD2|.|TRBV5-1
CASSLVASGKHEQYF
TGCGCCAGCAGCTTGGTGGCTAGCGGGAAACACGAGCAGTACTTC
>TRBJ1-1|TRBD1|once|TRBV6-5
CASSTGVNTEAFF
TGTGCCAGCAGCACAGGGGTCAACACTGAAGCTTTCTTT
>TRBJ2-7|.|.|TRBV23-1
CASYPGFYEQYF
TGCGCCAGCTATCCCGGGTTCTACGAGCAGTACTTC
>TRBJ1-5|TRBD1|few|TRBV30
CAWRGQGNQPQHF
TGTGCCTGGAGGGGACAGGGGAATCAGCCCCAGCATTTT
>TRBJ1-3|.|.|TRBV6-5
CASSPQGQRNTIYF
TGTGCCAGCAGTCCTCAGGGGCAGCGAAACACCATATATTTT
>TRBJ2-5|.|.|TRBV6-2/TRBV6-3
CASSYELFAETQYF
TGTGCCAGCAGTTACGAGTTATTTGCGGAGACCCAGTACTTC
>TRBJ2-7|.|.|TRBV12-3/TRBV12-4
CASSPKGEQYF
TGTGCCAGCAGCCCCAAGGGTGAGCAGTACTTC
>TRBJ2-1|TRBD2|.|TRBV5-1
CASSRTSGNSGYEQFF
TGCGCCAGCAGCCGGACTAGCGGAAACTCAGGGTATGAGCAGTTCTTC
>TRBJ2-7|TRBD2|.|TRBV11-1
CASSFGTSGSFYEQYF
TGTGCCAGCAGTTTCGGGACTAGCGGATCCTTTTACGAGCAGTACTTC
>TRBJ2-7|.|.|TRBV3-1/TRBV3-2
CASSQDPHKNEQYF
TGTGCCAGCAGCCAAGACCCCCACAAAAACGAGCAGTACTTC
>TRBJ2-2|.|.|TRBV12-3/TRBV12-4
CASRSDGYGELFF
TGTGCCAGCAGGAGCGATGGGTATGGGGAGCTGTTTTTT
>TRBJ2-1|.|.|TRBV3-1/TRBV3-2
CASSVGPNEQFF
TGTGCCAGCAGCGTGGGCCCCAATGAGCAGTTCTTC
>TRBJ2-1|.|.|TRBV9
CASSSMTDNEQFF
TGTGCCAGCAGCTCGATGACCGACAATGAGCAGTTCTTC
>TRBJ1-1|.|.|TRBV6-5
CASRSSSVNTEAFF
TGTGCCAGCAGATCGTCGTCAGTGAACACTGAAGCTTTCTTT
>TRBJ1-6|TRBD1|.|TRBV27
CASSSGWGTGYNSPLHF
TGTGCCAGCAGTTCTGGGTGGGGGACAGGGTATAATTCACCCCTCCACTTT
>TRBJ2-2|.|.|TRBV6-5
CASTFTEGSTGELFF
TGTGCCAGCACGTTTACAGAGGGGTCCACCGGGGAGCTGTTTTTT
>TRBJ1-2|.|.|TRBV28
CASSLGHSNYGYTF
TGTGCCAGCAGTTTAGGGCATTCTAACTATGGCTACACCTTC
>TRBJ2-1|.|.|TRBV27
CASSLSRLAPQFF
TGTGCCAGCAGTTTATCGAGGCTAGCACCTCAGTTCTTC
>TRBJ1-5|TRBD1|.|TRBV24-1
CATSDTGTGNQPQHF
TGTGCCACCAGTGATACCGGGACAGGGAATCAGCCCCAGCATTTT
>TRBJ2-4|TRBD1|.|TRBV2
CASTRGTGLAKNIQYF
TGTGCCAGCACACGAGGGACAGGACTAGCCAAAAACATTCAGTACTTC
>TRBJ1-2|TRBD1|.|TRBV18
CASSPQGANYGYTF
TGTGCCAGCTCACCGCAGGGGGCTAACTATGGCTACACCTTC
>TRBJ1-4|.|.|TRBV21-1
CASSGRLEKLFF
TGTGCCAGCAGCGGCAGACTTGAAAAACTGTTTTTT
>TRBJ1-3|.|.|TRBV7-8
CASSPRRGGTSGNTIYF
TGTGCCAGCAGCCCCCGGCGTGGGGGGACCTCTGGAAACACCATATATTTT